Below, 23 T cell receptor beta chains from the same sample are listed, as sequenced in a study of tumor-infiltrating lymphocytes in localized non-small cell lung cancer. Clones were read by immunoSEQ multiplex PCR, and TCRdb kept only the in-frame ones, dropping some. This table has under 7,500 clones, 61% appearing once. Sequenced input: lung tumor tissue. These receptors all come from a human donor with non-small cell lung cancer.

The V call is TRBV4-1, the J call TRBJ1-6; TRBD1 matches at 7 bases. The CDR3 spans 15 residues. V shed 1 base and J 4 bases; nucleotides not matched to a gene: 1. Germline CDR1 reads MGHRA; CDR2 reads YSYEKL. The DNA for the CDR3 is TGCGCCAGCAGCCAAGCGACAGGGTATAATTCACCCCTCCACTTT. Its translation: CASSQATGYNSPLHF.

The chain couples TRBV11-2 to TRBJ2-7; TRBD1 might be the D (6 bases). The length of the CDR3 is 15 residues. V was shortened by 2 bases and J by 6 bases, with 17 bases between the two germline ends. CDR1 is SGHAT, CDR2 FQNNGV, per germline. The CDR3 coding sequence is TGTGCCAGCAGCTTATCTCAACAGGGATGGCGCGAGCAGTACTTC. Amino acids: CASSLSQQGWREQYF.

The chain has TRBV27 and TRBJ2-7; D gene uncertain. This CDR3 contains 14 residues. The germline gives CDR1 MNHEY, CDR2 SMNVEV (reference sequence). V was pared by 6 bases and J by 2 bases, with 14 bases between. In DNA form, the CDR3 reads TGTGCCAGCAGCCAGGAGAGAAAGCCCTACGAGCAGTACTTC. Encoded protein: CASSQERKPYEQYF.

The V call is TRBV11-2, the J call TRBJ2-1; 9 bases are shared with TRBD2. V was clipped by 1 base and J by 4 bases; unmatched bases: 2. The germline CDR1 and CDR2 sequences are SGHAT and FQNNGV. The CDR3 loop spans 15 amino acids. The CDR3 spells CASSLGAGGYNEQFF. The CDR3 region has the DNA TGTGCCAGCAGCTTAGGGGCGGGGGGGTACAATGAGCAGTTCTTC.

This chain joins TRBV10-2 and TRBJ1-2, with D unclear. Germline values: CDR1 WSHSY, CDR2 SAAADI. The CDR3 is made up of 13 amino acids. The V end was cut by 8 bases, the J end by 2 bases, with 12 bases between. The CDR3 DNA reads TGCGCCAGCTCGACGGACGGGAACTATGGCTACACCTTC. It codes for CASSTDGNYGYTF.

This clone was seen only a few times. The chain recombines TRBV7-3 with TRBJ2-1, with D perhaps TRBD2 (6 bases). The CDR3 has 15 residues. Germline lookup yields CDR1 SGHTA and CDR2 FQGTGA. Trimming shortened V by 2 bases and J by 2 bases, and 10 bases separated the two germline ends. The CDR3 DNA sequence: TGTGCCAGCAGCTTACGCGGGGAACCCTACAATGAGCAGTTCTTC. Encoded protein: CASSLRGEPYNEQFF.

In its sample, this clone was seen a few times. The chain couples TRBV25-1 to TRBJ2-7; D unclear. Trimming left V 0 bases short and J 0 bases short, with 15 bases between. The CDR3 extends over 17 amino acids. Per the germline V gene, CDR1 is MGHDK and CDR2 is SYGVNS. CDR3 in amino acids: CASSEYRGVGYSYEQYF. As DNA, the CDR3 is TGTGCCAGCAGTGAATACAGAGGCGTAGGATACTCCTACGAGCAGTACTTC.

V gene TRBV5-1 combines with J gene TRBJ1-2, with 11 bases matching TRBD1. Germline assignment: CDR1 SGHRS and CDR2 YFSETQ. The CDR3 sequence is 15 residues long. Losses at the gene ends were 2 bases for V and 8 bases for J; bases not matched to a gene: 8. The CDR3 DNA is TGCGCCAGCAGCTTACCAGGACAGGGGGCAGGGGGCTACACCTTC. Translated, it gives CASSLPGQGAGGYTF.

The chain couples TRBV7-8 to TRBJ2-7; 8 bases are a match to TRBD1. The CDR3 covers 14 residues. CDR1 SGHVS and CDR2 FQNEAQ come from the germline V gene. Unmatched junction bases numbered 8, after V lost 5 bases and J lost 5 bases. CDR3 DNA sequence: TGTGCCAGCAGCCTGGACAGGGTACAGGACGAGCAGTACTTC. It specifies CASSLDRVQDEQYF.

The chain combines TRBV29-1 with TRBJ2-5; the D is unclear. Per germline, CDR1 SQVTM and CDR2 ANQGSEA. Between the trimmed V and J ends, which lost 4 bases and 4 bases, there was a span of 10 bases. This CDR3 is 12 amino acids long. CDR3 amino acids: CSVGSPPETQYF. The CDR3, as DNA: TGCAGCGTTGGTTCGCCCCCAGAGACCCAGTACTTC.

This clone has only a few counts. V usage is TRBV27 and J usage is TRBJ2-7; TRBD2 agrees at 11 bases. The CDR3 spans 15 residues. From germline, CDR1 is MNHEY and CDR2 SMNVEV (reference sequence). Germline trimming cut 6 bases from V and 3 bases from J; bases unmatched to any gene: 7. Written as DNA, the CDR3 is TGTGCCAGCAGCCAAACTAGCGGGAGCTTCTACGAGCAGTACTTC. Residues: CASSQTSGSFYEQYF.

This chain links TRBV18 with TRBJ2-1; a weak D match, TRBD2 (6 bases). CDR3 size: 20 residues. Germline-derived CDR1 and CDR2 are KGHSH and LQKENI. V lost 0 bases and J 8 bases, leaving 29 bases between the germline ends. CDR3 in amino acids: CASSPPKNLGDSLIFDEQFF. In DNA, the CDR3 is TGTGCCAGCTCACCACCAAAAAATCTAGGGGACTCCCTAATTTTTGATGAGCAGTTCTTC. Using reference TRBV18 and TRBJ2-1 for the parts outside the CDR3, the full variable domain is NAGVMQNPRHLVRRRGQEARLRCSPMKGHSHVYWYRQLPEEGLKFMVYLQKENIIDESGMPKERFSAEFPKEGPSILRIQQVVRGDSAAYFCASSPPKNLGDSLIFDEQFFGPGTRLTVL.

This sequence joins TRBV6-5 and TRBJ2-7, with 7 bases fitting TRBD1. V shed 5 bases and J 6 bases; nucleotides not matched to a gene: 10. In germline, CDR1 is MNHEY, CDR2 SVGAGI. This CDR3 has 14 residues. CDR3 protein: CASSGGQSLGEQYF. Written as DNA, the CDR3 is TGTGCCAGCAGTGGGGGACAGTCCCTTGGCGAGCAGTACTTC.

The chain employs TRBV19 and TRBJ2-7, with 8 bases lining up with TRBD1. Germline CDR1 and CDR2: LNHDA and SQIVND (reference sequence). The CDR3 has 15 amino acids. The ends lost 5 bases at V and 7 bases at J; junction bases unmatched: 13. CDR3 amino acids: CASSPGNRGAREQYF. The CDR3 DNA sequence: TGTGCCAGTAGTCCCGGGAACAGGGGGGCCAGAGAGCAGTACTTC.

This clone is a singleton in its sample. The rearrangement joins TRBV6-1 to TRBJ2-7; D remains unclear. This CDR3 region has 16 residues. The germline CDR1 and CDR2 sequences are MNHNS and SASEGT. Trimming shortened V by 3 bases and J by 2 bases, and 17 bases separated the two germline ends. The CDR3 loop reads CASSDIPWQSPYEQYF. The DNA for the CDR3 is TGTGCCAGCAGTGATATTCCTTGGCAGAGCCCCTACGAGCAGTACTTC.

The V and J genes are TRBV6-1 and TRBJ1-5; D is ambiguous. Germline loops: CDR1 MNHNS, CDR2 SASEGT. V gave up 1 base and J gave up 0 bases, with 7 bases separating them. The length of the CDR3 is 15 residues. The CDR3 sequence is CASSEGISSNQPQHF. The CDR3 bases are TGTGCCAGCAGTGAAGGTATCAGTAGCAATCAGCCCCAGCATTTT.

V gene TRBV28 combines with J gene TRBJ1-2; a weak D match, TRBD1 (5 bases). V was shortened by 4 bases and J by 4 bases, with 16 bases between the two germline ends. Germline V gene sequence: CDR1 MDHEN, CDR2 SYDVKM. The CDR3 loop spans 15 amino acids. CDR3 loop: CASSYPAGGFYGYTF. The CDR3 DNA is TGTGCCAGCAGTTATCCCGCCGGGGGATTCTATGGCTACACCTTC.

The V and J genes are TRBV21-1 and TRBJ2-2. TRBV21-1 is annotated as a pseudogene. This CDR3 contains 14 residues. CDR3 in amino acids: CASSTHRGAGELFF. The CDR3 region has the DNA TGTGCCAGCAGCACACATAGGGGGGCCGGGGAGCTGTTTTTT.

The chain recombines TRBV25-1 with TRBJ2-5, with 7 bases lining up with TRBD1. The CDR3 is made up of 14 amino acids. Germline trimming cut 3 bases from V and 4 bases from J; bases unmatched to any gene: 5. Per germline, CDR1 MGHDK and CDR2 SYGVNS. CDR3 loop: CASSDSQGVETQYF. CDR3 DNA: TGTGCCAGCAGTGATAGTCAGGGGGTAGAGACCCAGTACTTC.

The chain is built from TRBV2 and TRBJ2-3, with 8 bases matching TRBD1. This CDR3 region has 15 residues. CDR1 is SNHLY and CDR2 is FYNNEI in the germline V gene. V shed 3 bases, J shed 0 bases, and the junction held 2 bases outside the gene matches. Here the CDR3 reads CASSDRTGSTDTQYF. CDR3 nucleotide sequence: TGTGCCAGCAGTGACAGGACAGGGAGCACAGATACGCAGTATTTT.

This clone was found once. The rearrangement joins TRBV9 to TRBJ2-7; 13 nucleotides align to TRBD2. The length of the CDR3 is 15 residues. The V and J ends lost 4 bases and 2 bases, in that order; junction bases with no gene match: 3. From germline, CDR1 is SGDLS and CDR2 YYNGEE. CDR3 DNA sequence: TGTGCCAGCAGCACCACTAGCGGGAGGGCCTACGAGCAGTACTTC. The encoded protein is CASSTTSGRAYEQYF.

This sequence joins TRBV6-4 and TRBJ1-5; D unresolved. V shed 5 bases and J shed 2 bases, with 10 bases lying between them. Germline V gene sequence: CDR1 MRHNA, CDR2 SNTAGT. The CDR3 runs to 14 residues. The CDR3 protein is CASSYTVGNQPQHF. The CDR3, as DNA: TGTGCCAGCAGTTATACCGTGGGCAATCAGCCCCAGCATTTT.

The chain uses TRBV6-6 and TRBJ2-7; D unresolved. The CDR3 totals 14 residues. The germline V and J ends were trimmed by 2 bases and 0 bases, with 8 bases remaining between them. Germline lookup yields CDR1 MNHNY and CDR2 SVGAGI (reference sequence). Here the CDR3 reads CASSYTPSSYEQYF. As DNA, the CDR3 is TGTGCCAGCAGTTACACGCCTAGCTCCTACGAGCAGTACTTC.